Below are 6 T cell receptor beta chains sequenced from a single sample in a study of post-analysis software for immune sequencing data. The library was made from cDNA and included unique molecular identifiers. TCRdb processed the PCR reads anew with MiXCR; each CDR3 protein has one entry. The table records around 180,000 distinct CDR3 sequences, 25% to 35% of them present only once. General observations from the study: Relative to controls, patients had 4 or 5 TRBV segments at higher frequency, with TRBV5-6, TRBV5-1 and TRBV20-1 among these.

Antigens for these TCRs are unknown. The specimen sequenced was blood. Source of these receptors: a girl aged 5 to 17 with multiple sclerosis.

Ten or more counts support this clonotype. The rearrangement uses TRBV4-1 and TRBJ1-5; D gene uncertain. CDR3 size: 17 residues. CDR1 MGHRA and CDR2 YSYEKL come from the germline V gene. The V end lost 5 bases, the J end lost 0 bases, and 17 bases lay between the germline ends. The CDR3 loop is CASSWLFDASSNQPQHF. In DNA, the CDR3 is TGCGCCAGCAGCTGGCTATTCGACGCTTCTAGCAATCAGCCCCAGCATTTT.

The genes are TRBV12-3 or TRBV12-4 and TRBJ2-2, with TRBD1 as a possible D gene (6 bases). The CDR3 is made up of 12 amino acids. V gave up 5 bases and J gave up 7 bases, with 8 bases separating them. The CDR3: CASSTGIGELFF. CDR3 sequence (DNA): TGTGCCAGCAGTACAGGGATCGGGGAGCTGTTTTTT.

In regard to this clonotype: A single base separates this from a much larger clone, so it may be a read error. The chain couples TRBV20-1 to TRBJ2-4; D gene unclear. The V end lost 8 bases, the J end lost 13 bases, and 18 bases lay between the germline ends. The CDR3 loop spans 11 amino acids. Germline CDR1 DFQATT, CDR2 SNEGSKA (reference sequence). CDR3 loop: CSTYPPNEQYF. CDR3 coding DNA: TGCAGTACTTATCCCCCCAATGAGCAGTACTTC.

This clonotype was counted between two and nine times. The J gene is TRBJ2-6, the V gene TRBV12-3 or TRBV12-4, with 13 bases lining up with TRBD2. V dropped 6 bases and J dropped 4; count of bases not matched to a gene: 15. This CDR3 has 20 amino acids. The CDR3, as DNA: TGTGCCAGCAGCCCGGGACTAGCGGGAACGTCGAGTGGGGGGGCCAACGTCCTGACTTTC. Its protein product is CASSPGLAGTSSGGANVLTF.

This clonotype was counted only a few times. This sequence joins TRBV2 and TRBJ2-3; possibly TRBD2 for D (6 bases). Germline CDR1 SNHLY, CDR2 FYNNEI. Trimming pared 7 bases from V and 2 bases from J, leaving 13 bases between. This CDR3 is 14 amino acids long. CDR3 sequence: CASTPGLFTDTQYF. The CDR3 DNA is TGTGCCAGCACCCCGGGACTGTTCACAGATACGCAGTATTTT.

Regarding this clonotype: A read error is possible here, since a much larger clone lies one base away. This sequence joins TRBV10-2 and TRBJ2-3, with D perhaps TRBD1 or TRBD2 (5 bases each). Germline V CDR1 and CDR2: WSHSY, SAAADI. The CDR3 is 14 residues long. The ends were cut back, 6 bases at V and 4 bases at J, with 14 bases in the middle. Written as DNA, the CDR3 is TGCGCCAGCAGGGAAGGACTGGGGGCAGATACGCAGTATTTT. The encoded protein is CASREGLGADTQYF.